Listed below are T cell receptor beta chains from one sample, sequenced in a study of T cells in Graves' hyperthyroidism and ophthalmopathy. MiXCR was run by TCRdb on the multiplex PCR reads, yielding one entry per CDR3 protein. The sample yields 750,000 to 900,000 distinct CDR3 sequences, 35% to 40% seen once. Material: blood. The receptors here all came from a man aged 18 to 30 with Graves' hyperthyroidism. Each CDR3 is given with its conserved first and last residue. The D gene is left open where the match is weak. Some rows have no size entry. The others give once, few or many, or a class for an expanded clone.

V gene,J gene,D gene,clone size,CDR3 protein,CDR3 DNA
TRBV7-2,TRBJ1-6,-,-,CASSQDDAEIDYNSPLHF,TGTGCCAGCAGCCAAGACGACGCGGAGATTGACTATAATTCACCCCTCCACTTT
TRBV5-1,TRBJ1-2,-,few,CASSLEGGQNYGYTF,TGCGCCAGCAGCTTGGAAGGGGGGCAGAACTATGGCTACACCTTC
TRBV10-2,TRBJ1-1,TRBD1,-,CASSESQGAWTEAFF,TGCGCCAGCAGTGAGTCGCAGGGGGCTTGGACTGAAGCTTTCTTT
TRBV20-1,TRBJ2-5,-,-,CSALNLSQYF,TGCAGTGCTCTTAATTTGTCCCAGTACTTC
TRBV13,TRBJ1-3,TRBD1,-,CASSFGTGVNTIYF,TGTGCCAGCAGCTTTGGGACAGGGGTTAACACCATATATTTT
TRBV7-9,TRBJ2-5,TRBD2,few,CASSSSSGRARETQYF,TGTGCCAGCAGCTCCTCTAGCGGGAGGGCCCGGGAGACCCAGTACTTC
TRBV24-1,TRBJ2-7,TRBD1,many,CATSNPGTGSYEQYF,TGTGCCACCAGTAACCCCGGGACAGGCTCCTACGAGCAGTACTTC
TRBV12-3/TRBV12-4,TRBJ1-2,-,-,CASSYAVSGANYGYTF,TGTGCCAGCAGTTATGCCGTTAGCGGAGCTAACTATGGCTACACCTTC
TRBV10-3,TRBJ1-4,-,-,CASSLGEPEKLFF,TGTGCCAGCAGTCTAGGGGAGCCTGAAAAACTGTTTTTT
TRBV29-1,TRBJ2-7,-,once,CGAVQGIEQYF,TGCGGCGCTGTGCAGGGGATCGAGCAGTACTTC
TRBV11-1,TRBJ1-1,TRBD1,few,CAWSGTGANTEAFF,TGTGCCTGGAGTGGGACAGGGGCGAACACTGAAGCTTTCTTT
TRBV7-2,TRBJ1-6,-,many,CASSSPPFRSLHF,TGTGCCAGCAGCTCCCCACCGTTCAGGTCCCTCCACTTT
TRBV25-1,TRBJ2-2,-,-,CASTPWERNTGELFF,TGTGCCAGCACCCCATGGGAGAGGAACACCGGGGAGCTGTTTTTT
TRBV7-9,TRBJ2-7,-,few,CASSDSPGRSYEQYF,TGTGCCAGCAGCGATAGTCCAGGCCGCTCCTACGAGCAGTACTTC
TRBV20-1,TRBJ1-4,TRBD1,-,CSAEDRVGEKLLF,TGCAGTGCCGAGGACAGGGTTGGGGAAAAACTGCTTTTT
TRBV15,TRBJ1-5,TRBD1,-,CATSRRTGANQPQHF,TGTGCCACCAGCAGAAGAACAGGGGCCAATCAGCCCCAGCATTTT
TRBV4-2,TRBJ2-6,-,few,CASSQADVGLEANVLTF,TGTGCCAGCAGCCAAGCGGACGTGGGACTGGAGGCCAACGTCCTGACTTTC
TRBV2,TRBJ2-5,-,once,CASSQVLGAAYQETQYF,TGTGCCAGCAGCCAAGTGCTCGGGGCAGCCTACCAAGAGACCCAGTACTTC
TRBV2,TRBJ2-7,TRBD1,-,CASRQTGTGYEQYF,TGTGCCAGCAGGCAAACCGGGACAGGTTACGAGCAGTACTTC
TRBV5-1,TRBJ2-5,TRBD1,few,CASSLGWGQGTETQYF,TGCGCCAGCAGCTTGGGCTGGGGACAGGGTACGGAGACCCAGTACTTC
TRBV10-3,TRBJ1-2,-,many,CAISDWLIYGYTF,TGTGCCATCAGTGATTGGCTTATCTATGGCTACACCTTC
TRBV20-1,TRBJ1-6,-,few,CSASTGMSSYNSPLHF,TGCAGTGCATCCACAGGGATGAGCTCCTATAATTCACCCCTCCACTTT
TRBV10-3,TRBJ2-7,-,-,CAISESGLKSSYEQYF,TGTGCCATCAGTGAGTCGGGACTTAAGAGCTCCTACGAGCAGTACTTC
TRBV9,TRBJ2-7,-,few,CASSGEGGEQYF,TGTGCCAGCAGCGGTGAGGGAGGCGAGCAGTACTTC
TRBV7-9,TRBJ2-5,-,few,CASSLVQSGRSQETQYF,TGTGCCAGCAGCTTAGTGCAGTCAGGAAGGTCTCAAGAGACCCAGTACTTC
TRBV10-3,TRBJ2-7,TRBD1,many,CAITLTGGDYEQYF,TGTGCCATCACCCTGACAGGGGGAGACTACGAGCAGTACTTC
TRBV12-5,TRBJ1-2,-,-,CASGLGRDYGYTF,TGTGCTAGTGGTTTAGGCAGAGACTATGGCTACACCTTC
TRBV7-2,TRBJ2-5,TRBD2,-,CASSPRGSGSRSETQYF,TGTGCCAGCAGTCCCCGGGGTAGCGGGAGTCGTAGTGAGACCCAGTACTTC
TRBV7-9,TRBJ1-1,TRBD1,-,CAGSLATGTGETFF,TGTGCCGGCAGCTTAGCGACCGGGACAGGGGAAACTTTCTTT
TRBV25-1,TRBJ2-5,-,-,CASSPSQGWETQYF,TGTGCCAGCAGTCCCTCTCAGGGTTGGGAGACCCAGTACTTC
TRBV20-1,TRBJ2-7,-,once,CSAGGEAISGEQYF,TGCAGTGCTGGAGGAGAGGCTATCAGCGGCGAGCAGTACTTC
TRBV25-1,TRBJ1-4,-,many,CASSENSRGNEKLFF,TGTGCCAGCAGTGAGAATTCCCGGGGCAATGAAAAACTGTTTTTT
TRBV2,TRBJ1-5,TRBD1,-,CASGGEQGANQPQHF,TGTGCCAGCGGAGGCGAGCAGGGGGCTAATCAGCCCCAGCATTTT
TRBV15,TRBJ2-2,TRBD2,many,CATSERTSGVYGELFF,TGTGCCACCAGCGAACGGACTAGCGGGGTATACGGGGAGCTGTTTTTT
TRBV29-1,TRBJ2-2,TRBD2,-,CSVVAGRGNGELFF,TGCAGCGTTGTAGCGGGAAGGGGAAACGGGGAGCTGTTTTTT
TRBV4-3,TRBJ1-3,-,-,CASSQDRTVSGNTIYF,TGCGCCAGCAGCCAAGACAGGACAGTCTCTGGAAACACCATATATTTT
TRBV5-8,TRBJ1-1,-,few,CASSQDTGDDAFF,TGTGCCAGCAGCCAAGATACGGGGGACGACGCTTTCTTT
TRBV7-2,TRBJ2-7,-,many,CASSLAVGPVSYEQYF,TGTGCCAGCAGCTTAGCGGTTGGGCCTGTCTCCTACGAGCAGTACTTC
TRBV18,TRBJ2-2,-,once,CASSTGPGELFF,TGTGCCAGCTCAACAGGGCCCGGGGAGCTGTTTTTT
TRBV20-1,TRBJ2-5,TRBD2,many,CSARDQASGGLETQYF,TGCAGTGCTAGAGATCAGGCTAGCGGGGGACTTGAGACCCAGTACTTC
TRBV7-2,TRBJ2-7,TRBD2,-,CASSLASGSGSSYEQYF,TGTGCCAGCAGCTTAGCGTCAGGTAGCGGGAGTTCCTACGAGCAGTACTTC
TRBV30,TRBJ2-6,-,few,CAWSVKPGANVLTF,TGTGCCTGGAGTGTTAAACCTGGGGCCAACGTCCTGACTTTC
TRBV10-3,TRBJ1-1,-,-,CASGVFGTEAFF,TGTGCCAGCGGGGTTTTCGGCACTGAAGCTTTCTTT
TRBV7-6,TRBJ2-7,-,many,CASSGREKPYEQYF,TGTGCCAGCAGCGGACGGGAGAAGCCCTACGAGCAGTACTTC
TRBV20-1,TRBJ2-5,TRBD1,many,CSATDRVETQYF,TGCAGTGCAACGGACAGGGTAGAGACCCAGTACTTC
TRBV24-1,TRBJ1-1,TRBD1,many,CAIGTGDTEAFF,TGTGCCATCGGGACAGGGGATACTGAAGCTTTCTTT
TRBV2,TRBJ2-7,-,many,CATSPRPYEQYF,TGTGCCACCTCCCCGAGGCCCTACGAGCAGTACTTC
TRBV5-4,TRBJ1-4,-,few,CASSLTGDPNEKLFF,TGTGCCAGCAGCTTGACAGGAGATCCCAATGAAAAACTGTTTTTT
TRBV7-6,TRBJ1-2,TRBD1,-,CASSLEGTGGSYGYTF,TGTGCCAGCAGCTTAGAGGGGACAGGGGGCTCCTATGGCTACACCTTC
TRBV7-2,TRBJ1-6,-,many,CASSLEALTPLHF,TGTGCCAGCAGCTTAGAGGCCCTGACCCCCCTCCACTTT
TRBV7-9,TRBJ2-2,-,-,CASSGWGSLNTGELFF,TGTGCCAGCAGCGGGTGGGGCAGCCTGAACACCGGGGAGCTGTTTTTT
TRBV10-3,TRBJ1-2,-,many,CAIMGGGFVDGYTF,TGTGCCATCATGGGTGGAGGGTTCGTGGATGGCTACACCTTC